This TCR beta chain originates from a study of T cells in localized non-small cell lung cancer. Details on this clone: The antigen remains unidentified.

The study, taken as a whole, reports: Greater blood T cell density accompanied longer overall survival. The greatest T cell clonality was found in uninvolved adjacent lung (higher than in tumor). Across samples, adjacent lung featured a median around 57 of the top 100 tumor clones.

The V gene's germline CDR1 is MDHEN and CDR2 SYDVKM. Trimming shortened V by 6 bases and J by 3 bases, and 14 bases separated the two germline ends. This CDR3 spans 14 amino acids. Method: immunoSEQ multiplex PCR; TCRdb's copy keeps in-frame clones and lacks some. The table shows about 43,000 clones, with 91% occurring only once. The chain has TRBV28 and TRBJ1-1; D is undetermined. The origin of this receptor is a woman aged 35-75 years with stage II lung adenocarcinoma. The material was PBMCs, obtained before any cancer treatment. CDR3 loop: CASSRGLVYTEAFF. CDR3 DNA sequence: TGTGCCAGCAGCCGCGGACTGGTCTACACTGAAGCTTTCTTT.